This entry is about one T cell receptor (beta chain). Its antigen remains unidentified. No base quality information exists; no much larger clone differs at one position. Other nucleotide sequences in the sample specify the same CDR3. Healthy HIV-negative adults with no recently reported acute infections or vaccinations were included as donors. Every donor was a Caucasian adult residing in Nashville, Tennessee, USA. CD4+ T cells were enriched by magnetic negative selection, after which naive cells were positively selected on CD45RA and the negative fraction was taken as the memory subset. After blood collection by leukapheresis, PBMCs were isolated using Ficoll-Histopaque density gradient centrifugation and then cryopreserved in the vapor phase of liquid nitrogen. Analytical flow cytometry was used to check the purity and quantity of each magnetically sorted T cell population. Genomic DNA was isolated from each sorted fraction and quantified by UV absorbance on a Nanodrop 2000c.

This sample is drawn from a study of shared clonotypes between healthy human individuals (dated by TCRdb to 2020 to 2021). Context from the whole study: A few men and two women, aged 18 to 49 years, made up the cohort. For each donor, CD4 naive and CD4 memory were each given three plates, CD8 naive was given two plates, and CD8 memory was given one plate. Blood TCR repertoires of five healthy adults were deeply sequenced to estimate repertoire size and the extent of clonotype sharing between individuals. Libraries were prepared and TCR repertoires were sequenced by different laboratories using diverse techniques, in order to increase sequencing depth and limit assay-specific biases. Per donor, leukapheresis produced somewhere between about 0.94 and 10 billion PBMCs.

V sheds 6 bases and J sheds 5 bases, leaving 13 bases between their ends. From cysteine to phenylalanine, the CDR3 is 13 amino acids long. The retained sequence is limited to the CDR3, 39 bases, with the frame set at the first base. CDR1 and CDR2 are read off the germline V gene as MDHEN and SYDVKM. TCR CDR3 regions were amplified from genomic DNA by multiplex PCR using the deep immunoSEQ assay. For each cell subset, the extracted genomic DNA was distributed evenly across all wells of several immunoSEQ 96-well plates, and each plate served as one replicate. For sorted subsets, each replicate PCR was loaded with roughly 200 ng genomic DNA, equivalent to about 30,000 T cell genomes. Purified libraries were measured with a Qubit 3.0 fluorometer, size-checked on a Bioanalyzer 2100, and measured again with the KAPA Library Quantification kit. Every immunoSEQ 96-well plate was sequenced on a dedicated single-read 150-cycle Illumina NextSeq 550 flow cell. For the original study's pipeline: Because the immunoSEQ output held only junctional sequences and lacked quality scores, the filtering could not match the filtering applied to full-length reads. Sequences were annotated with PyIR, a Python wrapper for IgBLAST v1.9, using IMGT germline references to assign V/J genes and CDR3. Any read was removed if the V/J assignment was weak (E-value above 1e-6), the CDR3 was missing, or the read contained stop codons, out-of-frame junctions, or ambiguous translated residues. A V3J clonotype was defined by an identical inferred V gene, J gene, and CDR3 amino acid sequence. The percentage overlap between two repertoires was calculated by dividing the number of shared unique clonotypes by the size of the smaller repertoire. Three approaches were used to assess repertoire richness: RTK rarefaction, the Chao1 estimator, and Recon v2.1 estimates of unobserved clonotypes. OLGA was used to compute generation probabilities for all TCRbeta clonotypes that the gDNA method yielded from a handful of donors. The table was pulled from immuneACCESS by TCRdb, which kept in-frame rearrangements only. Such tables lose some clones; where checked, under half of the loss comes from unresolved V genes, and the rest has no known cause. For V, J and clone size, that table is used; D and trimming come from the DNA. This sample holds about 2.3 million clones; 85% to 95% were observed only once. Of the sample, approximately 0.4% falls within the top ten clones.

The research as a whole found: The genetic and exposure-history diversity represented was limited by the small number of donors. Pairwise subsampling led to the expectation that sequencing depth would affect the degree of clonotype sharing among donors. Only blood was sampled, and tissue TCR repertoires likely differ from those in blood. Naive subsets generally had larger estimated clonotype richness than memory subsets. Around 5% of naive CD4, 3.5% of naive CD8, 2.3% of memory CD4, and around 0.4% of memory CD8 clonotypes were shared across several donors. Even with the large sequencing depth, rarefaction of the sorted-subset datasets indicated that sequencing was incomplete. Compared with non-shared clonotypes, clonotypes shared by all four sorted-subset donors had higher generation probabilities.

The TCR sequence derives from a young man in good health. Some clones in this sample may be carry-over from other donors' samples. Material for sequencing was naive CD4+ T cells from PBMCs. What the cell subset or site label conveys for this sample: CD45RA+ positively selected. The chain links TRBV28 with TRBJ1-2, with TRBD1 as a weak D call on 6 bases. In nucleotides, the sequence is TGTGCCAGCAGCTCTCCGCAGGGGTATGGCTACACCTTC. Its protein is CASSSPQGYGYTF.